This T cell receptor beta chain was found in a study of T-cell memory formation after mild COVID-19. In this sample, this clonotype turned up a few times. The CDR3 is made up of 13 amino acids. Trimming took off 3 bases at V and 7 bases at J, with 12 bases between the two ends. TCRdb re-analysed the 5' RACE reads in MiXCR, keeping a single row per CDR3 protein. This table holds almost 550,000 distinct CDR3 sequences, roughly 20% found once. Material for sequencing was PBMCs or a T cell subset sorted from them (not recorded which). The chain combines TRBV12-3 or TRBV12-4 with TRBJ1-2; no clear D gene. The receptor's source is an adult woman who had mild COVID-19 (a few samples of this study predate the infection). Cell type and time point are not known. CDR3 amino acids: CASSFGEGGGYTF. The CDR3 DNA is TGTGCCAGCAGTTTTGGTGAGGGAGGTGGCTACACCTTC.